The 5 T cell receptor beta chains below were found in one sample sequenced in a study of shared clonotypes between healthy human individuals. Cells designated naive CD8 were CD45RO-negative and were positively selected for CCR7, with terminally differentiated effector memory CD45RA+ cells excluded. Assay: immunoSEQ multiplex PCR; the TCRdb copy retains only in-frame clones and omits some. The data show around 2,000,000 clones, about 95% seen once. Sequencing was carried out using naive CD8+ T cells sorted from blood. The source is a man aged 18 to 35 in good health.

This chain uses TRBV10-3 with TRBJ2-7, with no clear D. CDR1 is ENHRY, CDR2 SYGVKD, per germline. The V gene lost 7 bases and the J gene lost 7 bases, with 11 bases spanning the gap. The CDR3 covers 11 residues. CDR3 DNA: TGTGCCATCACAGACGACGGGGAGCAGTACTTC. Translated, it gives CAITDDGEQYF.

A remark on this clone: A junction end diverges from the germline sequence, so it may reflect a read error. The chain is built from TRBV7-7 and TRBJ1-5; D gene ambiguous. The CDR3 spans 14 residues. Germline CDR1 SSHAT, CDR2 FNYEAQ (reference sequence). The CDR3 protein is CASSLGICNQPQHF. In nucleotides, the CDR3 is TGTGCTAGCAGCTTAGGGATTTGCAATCAGCCCCAGCATTTT.

The chain joins TRBV5-1 to TRBJ1-2; D unresolved. Trimming took off 3 bases at V and 1 base at J, with 13 bases between the two ends. The CDR3 is made up of 15 amino acids. Germline loops: CDR1 SGHRS, CDR2 YFSETQ. CDR3 coding DNA: TGCGCCAGCAGCTCCCTCCCAGAATTTAACTATGGCTACACCTTC. Translated: CASSSLPEFNYGYTF.

V gene TRBV25-1 combines with J gene TRBJ1-1; 7 bases fit TRBD1. This CDR3 region has 13 residues. Germline CDR1 MGHDK, CDR2 SYGVNS. V shed 6 bases and J 1 base; nucleotides not matched to a gene: 2. Here the CDR3 DNA reads TGTGCCAGCAGCCCAGGGGGGAACACTGAAGCTTTCTTT. The encoded protein is CASSPGGNTEAFF.

The gene calls are TRBV1 and TRBJ1-1. TRBV1 is described as a pseudogene. CDR3 length equals 13 residues. CDR3 nucleotides: TGCACCAGCAGCCCCCGGATGGGGGCTGAAGCTTTCTTT. This translates into CTSSPRMGAEAFF.